This entry is about one T cell receptor beta chain. Its antigen target is currently unknown. No qualities accompany the bases; no much larger clone lies one base away. Whole blood was collected in K2EDTA tubes by collaborating institutions according to the institutions' own protocols. For TCRbeta analysis, collaborator samples were shipped as frozen whole blood, as isolated PBMCs, or as DNA extracted from either sample type. TCRbeta CDR3 regions were amplified from genomic DNA by means of the immunoSEQ Assay, a bias-controlled multiplex PCR. Regarding the original processing steps: The number of nucleated cells in each sample was estimated from the amplification of reference gene primers within the assay. To quantify the absolute abundance of each unique TCRbeta CDR3 rearrangement, sequence reads were collapsed and filtered. For each sample, productive Simpson clonality was calculated by taking the square root of Simpson's diversity index across productive rearrangements. TCRdb's version of the immuneACCESS table is confined to in-frame rearrangements and falls short of the full clone set. An unresolved V gene accounts for under half of the shortfall where checked; the remainder is of unknown origin. Clonal size and the V and J genes are those of that table, whereas D and trimming came from the DNA. The sample contains over 35,000 clones, roughly 88% of them found a single time. Around 8.3% of the sample is in the top ten clones.

The data were taken from a study of blood T cell repertoires in COVID-19 (TCRdb year 2020). For the study in its entirety: The collaborator samples originated in the United States, Italy and Spain and spanned the acute and convalescent phases of COVID-19. The prospective study material was composed of cDNA or gDNA derived from T cells, B-cell-depleted T cells, or PBMCs. Subjects who had been exposed to COVID-19, were actively infected with it, or had recovered from it provided the deeply sampled blood TCRbeta repertoires that made up the dataset. A freely available public database, intended as a resource for researchers studying the immune response to SARS-CoV-2, is where the repertoires were released. The samples were drawn from the first 160 participants of the ongoing ImmuneRACE study and from some 1,300 subjects provided by 6 global collaborators. Sample metadata almost always included a de-identified subject ID, COVID-19 status, age in years and sex. HLA class I and class II types, where available, came from metadata supplied by the sample provider rather than from assay-based typing.

Here is what the overall study found, with its caveats: The quantity of clinical and demographic metadata differed by source and by participant and was supplied without curation.

From the cysteine through the phenylalanine, the CDR3 covers 13 amino acids. Only the CDR3 part of the read is kept: 39 bases, read in frame from the first base. V and J are trimmed by 5 bases and 5 bases, and the gene matches miss 5 bases of the junction. The germline V gene specifies SNHLY as CDR1 and FYNNEI as CDR2. The V and J genes are TRBV2 and TRBJ1-1; the junction holds 7 bases that match TRBD1. The sequence was collected from a man aged 45 to 65 with acute or convalescent COVID-19. The sequenced material came from peripheral blood. CDR3 protein: CASSPNRGTEAFF. The nucleotide sequence reads TGTGCCAGCAGTCCTAACAGGGGAACTGAAGCTTTCTTT.